The clone carrying this T cell receptor beta chain has a handful of counts. Sequencing was performed with immunoSEQ multiplex PCR; in TCRdb, only in-frame clones are kept and a portion is missing. The sample lists nearly 15,000 clones, over 75% occurring once. The data derive from a study of Tregs in tolerant kidney transplant recipients. Unstimulated regulatory T cells (CD4+CD25+CD127-), CD4+CD25- non-regulatory cells, CD4 and CD8 cells were FACS-sorted from thawed PBMCs. This clonotype originated in a human donor who received a combined kidney and bone marrow transplant. The source was Tregs from blood, collected before the transplant.

The CDR3 DNA is TGTGCCAGCAGTCCGCAGGGGCTTGAAGCTTTCTTT. Translating gives CASSPQGLEAFF. The genes are TRBV6-5 and TRBJ1-1, with a weak D call TRBD1 (6 bases). Germline V gives CDR1 MNHEY, CDR2 SVGAGI. The V and J ends lost 5 bases and 7 bases respectively, with 11 bases between them. The CDR3 is 12 amino acids.